A single sample is the source of the 23 T cell receptor beta chains below, sequenced in a study of T-cell reconstitution after alpha-beta-depleted transplantation in children. A TCRbeta library incorporating unique molecular identifiers was prepared. TCRdb reprocessed the PCR reads with MiXCR, giving one entry per CDR3 protein. The sample contains some 310,000 distinct CDR3 sequences, around 25% of which appear only once. The sequenced sample was PBMCs, mostly from graft donor cells, obtained 180 days after TCRalphabeta/CD19-depleted stem cell transplant. The origin of the receptors is a male patient under 18 who had a stem cell transplant for acute lymphoblastic leukemia, so the T cells may come from the graft donor.

The chain uses TRBV12-3 or TRBV12-4 and TRBJ2-1, with 7 positions matching TRBD1. After removal of 3 bases from V and 1 base from J, the junction contained 9 bases not matched to a gene. The CDR3 totals 17 residues. The chain's CDR3 is CASSLSRGLGSYNEQFF. The CDR3 bases are TGTGCCAGCAGTTTGTCTAGGGGGCTAGGGTCCTACAATGAGCAGTTCTTC.

J is TRBJ2-2 and V is TRBV20-1, with 7 nucleotides matching TRBD2. The CDR3 consists of 14 residues. From germline, CDR1 is DFQATT and CDR2 SNEGSKA (reference sequence). Trimming at V came to 3 bases and at J to 7 bases, leaving 8 bases not matched to a gene. The CDR3 bases are TGCAGTGCTAGCGGGCGGGAGAGGGTCGGGGAGCTGTTTTTT. This codes for CSASGRERVGELFF.

This chain joins TRBV7-9 and TRBJ2-1, with 7 bases matching TRBD2. Losses at the gene ends were 3 bases for V and 7 bases for J; bases not matched to a gene: 3. Germline V gives CDR1 SEHNR, CDR2 FQNEAQ (reference sequence). The CDR3 has 13 amino acids. Written as DNA, the CDR3 is TGTGCCAGCAGCTTTTATAGCGGGAATGAGCAGTTCTTC. Translated: CASSFYSGNEQFF. Using reference TRBV7-9 and TRBJ2-1 for the parts outside the CDR3, the full variable domain is DTGVSQNPRHKITKRGQNVTFRCDPISEHNRLYWYRQTLGQGPEFLTYFQNEAQLEKSRLLSDRFSAERPKGSFSTLEIQRTEQGDSAMYLCASSFYSGNEQFFGPGTRLTVL.

This clonotype was seen repeatedly, ten times or more. V and J are TRBV7-9 and TRBJ2-5; D is perhaps TRBD2 (5 bases). The CDR3 extends over 15 amino acids. Germline loops: CDR1 SEHNR, CDR2 FQNEAQ (reference sequence). V was cut by 0 bases and J by 3 bases, with 11 bases left in between. For the CDR3, the DNA is TGTGCCAGCAGCTTAGCCCTAGCTGAGGAAGAGACCCAGTACTTC. It yields the protein CASSLALAEEETQYF.

The J gene is TRBJ1-1, the V gene TRBV12-3 or TRBV12-4, with D perhaps TRBD1 (6 bases). Trimming took off 6 bases at V and 7 bases at J, with 18 bases between the two ends. The CDR3 has 14 amino acids. For the CDR3, the DNA is TGTGCCAGCAGGACCGTGGAGGGGGGGGGTGAAGCTTTCTTT. As protein: CASRTVEGGGEAFF.

J is TRBJ2-2 and V is TRBV29-1; perhaps TRBD2 as D (6 bases). This CDR3 has 14 amino acids. Germline V lookup: CDR1 SQVTM, CDR2 ANQGSEA. Trimming pared 7 bases from V and 3 bases from J, leaving 15 bases between. The CDR3 DNA sequence: TGCAGCGGCTGGGGGGTAGGAGACACCGGGGAGCTGTTTTTT. Translated: CSGWGVGDTGELFF.

This clonotype was observed a few times. The V call is TRBV27, the J call TRBJ2-7; D not certain. The length of the CDR3 is 12 residues. The germline gives CDR1 MNHEY, CDR2 SMNVEV (reference sequence). V shed 6 bases and J shed 1 base, with 7 bases lying between them. This CDR3 reads CASRGNSYEQYF. CDR3 nucleotides: TGTGCCAGCAGGGGGAATTCCTACGAGCAGTACTTC.

The chain couples TRBV4-1 to TRBJ2-3, with 15 bases aligning to TRBD2. Germline V lookup: CDR1 MGHRA, CDR2 YSYEKL. The CDR3 is made up of 17 amino acids. V lost 4 bases, J lost 5 bases, and 7 bases stayed unmatched. The CDR3 DNA follows: TGCGCCAGCAGCCGAGGACTAGCGGGAGGGCCTGGAGATACGCAGTATTTT. It encodes CASSRGLAGGPGDTQYF.

The rearrangement joins TRBV7-9 to TRBJ2-7, with 9 bases lining up with TRBD1. The CDR3 sequence is 15 residues long. V was pared by 4 bases and J by 4 bases, with 8 bases of the junction left unmatched. Germline V gene lookup returns CDR1 SEHNR and CDR2 FQNEAQ (reference sequence). CDR3 in DNA: TGTGCCAGCAGCTCGTCTGGGACAGGGTCTTACGAGCAGTACTTC. This encodes CASSSSGTGSYEQYF.

This clonotype has more than one count but fewer than ten. This chain joins TRBV4-1 and TRBJ2-1; 10 bases match TRBD2. Germline CDR1 is MGHRA and CDR2 is YSYEKL. The CDR3 runs 16 residues. The trim removed 3 bases at V and 4 bases at J, leaving 6 bases unmatched. The CDR3 DNA reads TGCGCCAGCAGCCATTTAACTAGCGGGATTTACAATGAGCAGTTCTTC. This sequence encodes CASSHLTSGIYNEQFF.

This clonotype was observed a few times. The CDR3 region has the DNA TGTGCCATCAGGGTAGCGGGATCGAGCTCCTACGAGCAGTACTTC. This encodes CAIRVAGSSSYEQYF. The chain employs TRBV10-3 and TRBJ2-7, with 8 bases identical to TRBD2. With 6 bases clipped from V and 0 bases from J, the junction kept 7 bases outside the gene matches. CDR3 size: 15 residues. CDR1 and CDR2 (germline): ENHRY, SYGVKD.

This clonotype has a single count. The chain uses TRBV18 and TRBJ2-5; 12 nucleotides line up with TRBD2. Germline assignment: CDR1 KGHSH and CDR2 LQKENI. The CDR3 contains 20 residues. The V segment lost 5 bases and the J segment 5 bases; nucleotides outside the gene matches: 21. The CDR3 sequence: CASSFQALGLAGPREETQYF. The CDR3, as DNA: TGTGCCAGCTCATTTCAAGCCCTGGGACTAGCGGGCCCAAGGGAGGAGACCCAGTACTTC.

This clonotype was seen many times. The CDR3 loop is CASSLRGEQYF. The CDR3 DNA sequence: TGTGCCAGCAGTTTGAGAGGGGAGCAGTACTTC. The chain uses TRBV12-3 or TRBV12-4 and TRBJ2-7, with TRBD2 as a possible D gene (5 bases). CDR3 length: 11 amino acids. The ends were cut back, 3 bases at V and 7 bases at J, with 7 bases in the middle.

This clonotype was found a few times. The rearrangement joins TRBV7-8 to TRBJ2-3; possibly TRBD1 for D (6 bases). The V end lost 0 bases, the J end lost 3 bases, and 13 bases lay between the germline ends. Germline CDR1 SGHVS, CDR2 FQNEAQ. The CDR3 spans 16 residues. CDR3 DNA: TGTGCCAGCAGCTTAGCTGGACAGACCTCTACAGATACGCAGTATTTT. Translating gives CASSLAGQTSTDTQYF.

Ten or more counts support this clonotype. V gene TRBV12-3 or TRBV12-4 combines with J gene TRBJ1-3; no reliable D call. Deletions cut 5 bases from V and 0 bases from J, with 8 bases between. CDR3 size: 14 residues. DNA of the CDR3: TGTGCCAGCAGTGTCCATTCCTCTGGAAACACCATATATTTT. Translation: CASSVHSSGNTIYF.

This clonotype came up a few times. The rearrangement joins TRBV5-1 to TRBJ2-5; possible D gene TRBD2, 6 bases. The CDR3 totals 14 residues. CDR1 and CDR2 from the germline V gene are SGHRS and YFSETQ. V lost 3 bases and J lost 5, with 14 bases in between. The CDR3 DNA is TGCGCCAGCAGCTGGGGGACTTTAGCGGAGACCCAGTACTTC. Its protein is CASSWGTLAETQYF.

This chain connects TRBV10-2 to TRBJ2-1; D gene unclear. V dropped 5 bases and J dropped 0 bases, with 14 bases sitting between them. The CDR3 covers 16 residues. Germline V gives CDR1 WSHSY, CDR2 SAAADI. CDR3 loop: CASSPSVSVSYNEQFF. As DNA, the CDR3 is TGCGCCAGCAGTCCATCAGTGAGTGTCTCCTACAATGAGCAGTTCTTC.

In this sample, this clonotype turned up a few times. The rearrangement uses TRBV4-1 and TRBJ2-1; 9 nucleotides match TRBD1. Germline CDR1 MGHRA, CDR2 YSYEKL. Trimming removed 8 bases from V and 7 bases from J; junction bases left unmatched: 21. The CDR3 spans 18 residues. The CDR3 sequence is CASGGQGISSLGWNEQFF. As DNA, the CDR3 is TGCGCCAGCGGGGGACAGGGAATATCGTCGCTTGGGTGGAATGAGCAGTTCTTC.

In DNA form, the CDR3 reads TGTGCCAGCAGACTCGACAGGGCCACTGAAGCTTTCTTT. Amino acids: CASRLDRATEAFF. The rearrangement uses TRBV6-5 and TRBJ1-1; 7 positions agree with TRBD1. J gave up 4 bases and V 6 bases, and 5 bases lay outside the gene matches. CDR1 and CDR2 (germline): MNHEY, SVGAGI. The CDR3 has 13 amino acids.

In its sample, this clonotype was seen many times. This chain uses TRBV7-9 with TRBJ2-7; D unclear. Germline loops: CDR1 SEHNR, CDR2 FQNEAQ (reference sequence). There are 12 residues in the CDR3. V lost 2 bases, J lost 4 bases, and 6 bases lay in between. In nucleotides, the CDR3 is TGTGCCAGCAGCTTATCGGAATACGAGCAGTACTTC. It translates to CASSLSEYEQYF.

The chain recombines TRBV6-2 or TRBV6-3 with TRBJ2-1; D ambiguous. V lost 2 bases to trimming and J lost 0 bases, with 5 bases between them. This CDR3 contains 14 residues. Germline CDR1 MNHEY, CDR2 SVGEGT. The CDR3 sequence: CASSYMSSYNEQFF. CDR3 nucleotide sequence: TGTGCCAGCAGTTACATGAGCTCCTACAATGAGCAGTTCTTC.

The chain joins TRBV2 to TRBJ2-7; D unresolved. This CDR3 spans 12 amino acids. Trimming cost V 10 bases and J 3 bases, with 13 bases left between them. The germline V gene encodes CDR1 SNHLY and CDR2 FYNNEI. The DNA for the CDR3 is TGTGCCACCTCGGGCCTCATCTACGAGCAGTACTTC. Amino acid sequence: CATSGLIYEQYF.

The rearrangement joins TRBV7-3 to TRBJ2-1; 11 bases match TRBD2. V gave up 5 bases and J gave up 3 bases; unmatched junction bases: 9. CDR1 SGHTA and CDR2 FQGTGA come from the germline V gene. The CDR3 has 17 residues. DNA of the CDR3: TGTGCCAGCAGCCCCCATAGCGGGAGGGCCCTCTACAATGAGCAGTTCTTC. Encoded protein: CASSPHSGRALYNEQFF. Combining the CDR3 with reference TRBV7-3 and TRBJ2-1 gives the whole variable domain GAGVSQTPSNKVTEKGKYVELRCDPISGHTALYWYRQSLGQGPEFLIYFQGTGAADDSGLPNDRFFAVRPEGSVSTLKIQRTERGDSAVYLCASSPHSGRALYNEQFFGPGTRLTVL.